Listed here are 20 T cell receptor beta chains from one sample, sequenced in a study of blood T cell repertoires in COVID-19. Sequencing used immunoSEQ multiplex PCR; TCRdb keeps in-frame clones, though not all of them. Among more than 140,000 clones, 84% were seen once, and the ten largest hold 6.5% to 9%. Sequencing was carried out using peripheral blood. Source of these receptors: a woman aged 50 to 60 in a cohort sampled during active or convalescent COVID-19.

This clone has just a few counts. V usage is TRBV7-8 and J usage is TRBJ1-5; D is unresolved. This CDR3 is 12 amino acids long. Trimming left V 1 base short and J 7 bases short, with 5 bases between. Germline CDR1 is SGHVS and CDR2 is FQNEAQ. The CDR3 sequence is CASSLGGQPQHF. The CDR3 DNA follows: TGTGCCAGCAGCTTAGGAGGCCAGCCCCAGCATTTT.

This clone has a single count. CDR3 in DNA: TGTGCCAGCAGTGTGCAGGGGTCTGGGGCCAACGTCCTGACTTTC. It yields the protein CASSVQGSGANVLTF. V gene TRBV28 combines with J gene TRBJ2-6; possible D gene TRBD1, 6 bases. The V and J ends lost 5 bases and 1 base respectively, with 9 bases between them. The germline CDR1 and CDR2 sequences are MDHEN and SYDVKM. The CDR3 totals 15 residues.

The chain recombines TRBV30 with TRBJ2-7, with D perhaps TRBD1 (5 bases). V shed 2 bases and J shed 6 bases, with 17 bases lying between them. Germline V gene data show CDR1 as GTSNPN and CDR2 as SVGIG (reference sequence). The length of the CDR3 is 14 residues. The CDR3 loop is CAWSLGRAFGEQYF. The CDR3 DNA sequence: TGTGCCTGGAGTTTGGGCAGGGCCTTCGGCGAGCAGTACTTC.

This clone showed up just once. J is TRBJ2-4 and V is TRBV18; 8 bases match TRBD1. The CDR3 extends over 16 amino acids. With 2 bases clipped from V and 0 bases from J, the junction kept 3 bases outside the gene matches. The germline V gene encodes CDR1 KGHSH and CDR2 LQKENI. In DNA form, the CDR3 reads TGTGCCAGCTCACCAGCGGGACAGGTAGCCAAAAACATTCAGTACTTC. It translates to CASSPAGQVAKNIQYF.

The chain employs TRBV30 and TRBJ1-3; the D gene is possibly TRBD1 (6 bases). Germline V gene sequence: CDR1 GTSNPN, CDR2 SVGIG (reference sequence). Trimming removed 4 bases at V and 10 bases at J, with 17 bases between. The CDR3 is 13 amino acids. CDR3 coding DNA: TGTGCCTGGAATGAGGTAGAGGGGACAACCATATATTTT. Amino acids: CAWNEVEGTTIYF.

V is TRBV11-2 and J is TRBJ2-7; D possibly corresponds to TRBD2 (6 bases). V dropped 5 bases and J dropped 4 bases, with 15 bases sitting between them. Per the germline V gene, CDR1 is SGHAT and CDR2 is FQNNGV. This CDR3 comprises 14 residues. CDR3 in DNA: TGTGCCAGCAGCGCGCAACTAGCAGAGTACGAGCAGTACTTC. It translates to CASSAQLAEYEQYF.

The rearrangement joins TRBV5-1 to TRBJ1-3, with a possible D match to TRBD1 (6 bases). The CDR3 has 15 residues. V lost 3 bases and J lost 2, with 12 bases in between. CDR1 is SGHRS, CDR2 YFSETQ, per germline. CDR3 nucleotides: TGCGCCAGCAGCTCCGCGGGGGGCGCTGGAAACACCATATATTTT. Translating gives CASSSAGGAGNTIYF.

The chain links TRBV27 to TRBJ2-7, with TRBD2 identical over 8 bases. The V segment lost 7 bases and the J segment 2 bases; nucleotides outside the gene matches: 16. The CDR3 sequence is 17 residues long. Germline lookup yields CDR1 MNHEY and CDR2 SMNVEV (reference sequence). This CDR3 is CASMTLLSSGPTYEQYF. The CDR3 DNA sequence: TGTGCCAGCATGACCCTTCTGTCTAGCGGGCCCACCTACGAGCAGTACTTC.

For the CDR3, the DNA is TGCAGTGCTAGTGGACAGGGGGCGGGAAATTCACCCCTCCACTTT. This gives the protein CSASGQGAGNSPLHF. The rearrangement joins TRBV20-1 to TRBJ1-6; 11 positions match TRBD1. The CDR3 is 15 amino acids. Per the germline V gene, CDR1 is DFQATT and CDR2 is SNEGSKA (reference sequence). V shed 3 bases, J shed 7 bases, and the junction held 5 bases outside the gene matches.

The rearrangement joins TRBV14 to TRBJ1-2; possible D gene TRBD1, 5 bases. In germline, CDR1 is SGHDN, CDR2 FVKESK. This CDR3 spans 15 amino acids. V dropped 0 bases and J dropped 4 bases, with 12 bases sitting between them. CDR3 sequence (DNA): TGTGCCAGCAGCCAAGACCCAGGGCCTGGCTATGGCTACACCTTC. It codes for CASSQDPGPGYGYTF.

This chain connects TRBV10-3 to TRBJ1-3, with 7 nucleotides matching TRBD1. Germline trimming cut 9 bases from V and 4 bases from J; bases unmatched to any gene: 3. Germline CDR1 and CDR2: ENHRY and SYGVKD. There are 12 residues in the CDR3. The CDR3: CAIQGGGNTIYF. The CDR3 coding sequence is TGTGCCATTCAGGGGGGAGGAAACACCATATATTTT.

The genes are TRBV19 and TRBJ1-5; no definite D call. Germline CDR1 LNHDA, CDR2 SQIVND (reference sequence). The ends were cut back, 9 bases at V and 0 bases at J, with 15 bases in the middle. The CDR3 length is 15 residues. CDR3 coding DNA: TGTGCCAGCACAAAAACAGAATATAGCAATCAGCCCCAGCATTTT. It yields the protein CASTKTEYSNQPQHF.

The chain recombines TRBV3-1 (or the pseudogene TRBV3-2) with TRBJ1-5; weak D call: TRBD1 (5 bases). Germline V lookup: CDR1 LGHDT, CDR2 YNNKEL (reference sequence). Trimming shortened V by 6 bases and J by 1 base, and 13 bases separated the two germline ends. This CDR3 has 15 amino acids. CDR3 DNA sequence: TGTGCCAGCAGTATGCAGGGCGGAAGCAATCAGCCCCAGCATTTT. Protein: CASSMQGGSNQPQHF.

This clone was detected only once. The chain uses TRBV7-2 and TRBJ1-1; no clear D. CDR3 length equals 14 residues. V was pared by 2 bases and J by 0 bases, with 7 bases between. CDR1 SGHTA and CDR2 FQGNSA come from the germline V gene. The CDR3 nucleotides read TGTGCCAGCAGCTTAAACAGCATGAACACTGAAGCTTTCTTT. Translating gives CASSLNSMNTEAFF. The complete variable domain, with remaining parts taken from reference TRBV7-2 and TRBJ1-1, reads GAGVSQSPSNKVTEKGKDVELRCDPISGHTALYWYRQSLGQGLEFLIYFQGNSAPDKSGLPSDRFSAERTGGSVSTLTIQRTQQEDSAVYLCASSLNSMNTEAFFGQGTRLTVV.

V and J are TRBV6-6 and TRBJ1-3; a weak D match, TRBD1 (6 bases). The ends were cut back, 11 bases at V and 3 bases at J, with 14 bases in the middle. The CDR3 has 13 residues. CDR1 and CDR2 from the germline V gene are MNHNY and SVGAGI (reference sequence). CDR3 protein: CAVTGGHGNTIYF. CDR3 sequence (DNA): TGTGCCGTGACTGGGGGCCATGGAAACACCATATATTTT.

The gene calls are TRBV5-6 and TRBJ1-2; D is ambiguous. The CDR3 loop spans 14 amino acids. Trimming took off 2 bases at V and 6 bases at J, with 14 bases between the two ends. Germline CDR1 is SGHDT and CDR2 is YYEEEE. The DNA of the CDR3 is TGTGCCAGCAGCTTCCGGAGGACGGGCGATGGCTACACCTTC. It specifies CASSFRRTGDGYTF.

The CDR3 loop is CASSEVGTANQPQHF. CDR3 nucleotides: TGTGCCAGCAGTGAAGTCGGGACAGCAAATCAGCCCCAGCATTTT. The rearrangement links TRBV2 to TRBJ1-5; 7 positions match TRBD1. This CDR3 is built from 15 residues. The V segment lost 1 base and the J segment 4 bases; nucleotides outside the gene matches: 4. CDR1 is SNHLY and CDR2 is FYNNEI in the germline V gene.

This clone was seen only once. The genes are TRBV30 and TRBJ1-2, with a tentative D call TRBD1 (6 bases). The germline V and J ends were trimmed by 3 bases and 2 bases, with 10 bases remaining between them. The CDR3 is 13 residues long. Germline CDR1 reads GTSNPN; CDR2 reads SVGIG (reference sequence). The CDR3 sequence is CAWSPQGNYGYTF. The CDR3 DNA sequence: TGTGCCTGGAGCCCTCAGGGGAACTATGGCTACACCTTC.

This clone was counted ten times or more. This same CDR3 is encoded by further DNA sequences in the sample. The chain recombines TRBV5-5 with TRBJ2-5; 12 bases are a match to TRBD2. The CDR3 sequence is 16 residues long. J gave up 5 bases and V 0 bases, and 5 bases lay outside the gene matches. Germline loops: CDR1 SGHKS, CDR2 YYEKEE (reference sequence). The CDR3 coding sequence is TGTGCCAGCAGCTTGGAGCTAGCGGGGGGGAGGGAGACCCAGTACTTC. Amino acid sequence: CASSLELAGGRETQYF.

J is TRBJ2-1 and V is TRBV7-2, with 7 bases fitting TRBD1. The CDR3 sequence is 12 residues long. Germline values: CDR1 SGHTA, CDR2 FQGNSA. J lost 6 bases, V lost 6 bases, and 2 bases had no gene match. For the CDR3, the DNA is TGTGCCAGCAGAAGACAGGGCAATGAGCAGTTCTTC. Its translation: CASRRQGNEQFF. The variable domain in full, completed from reference TRBV7-2 and TRBJ2-1, reads GAGVSQSPSNKVTEKGKDVELRCDPISGHTALYWYRQSLGQGLEFLIYFQGNSAPDKSGLPSDRFSAERTGGSVSTLTIQRTQQEDSAVYLCASRRQGNEQFFGPGTRLTVL.